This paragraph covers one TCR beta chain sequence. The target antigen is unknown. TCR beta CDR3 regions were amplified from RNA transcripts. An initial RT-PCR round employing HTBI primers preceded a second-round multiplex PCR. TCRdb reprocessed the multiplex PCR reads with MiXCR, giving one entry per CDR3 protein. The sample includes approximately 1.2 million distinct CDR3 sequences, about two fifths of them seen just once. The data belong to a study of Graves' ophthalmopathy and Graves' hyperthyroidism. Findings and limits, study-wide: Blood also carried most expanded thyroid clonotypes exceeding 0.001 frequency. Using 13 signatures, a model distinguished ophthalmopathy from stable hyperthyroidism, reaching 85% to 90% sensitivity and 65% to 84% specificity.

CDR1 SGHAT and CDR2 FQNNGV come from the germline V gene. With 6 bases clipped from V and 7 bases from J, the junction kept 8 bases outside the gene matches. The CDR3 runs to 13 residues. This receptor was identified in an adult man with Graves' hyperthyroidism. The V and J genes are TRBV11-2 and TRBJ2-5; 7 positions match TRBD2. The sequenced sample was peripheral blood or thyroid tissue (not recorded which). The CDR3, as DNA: TGTGCCAGCAGTCGGGACTACTCGGGGACCCAGTACTTC. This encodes CASSRDYSGTQYF.